Presented here are 20 T cell receptor beta chains from one specimen sequenced in a study of blood T cell repertoires in COVID-19. Method: immunoSEQ multiplex PCR; TCRdb's copy keeps in-frame clones and lacks some. The profile shows over 55,000 clones, 80% to 95% of them singletons. Sample: peripheral blood. Receptor source: a man in his 60s with acute or convalescent COVID-19.

The DNA for the CDR3 is TGCAGTGCTAGTTCGGGCGGGGTCTCCTACGAGCAGTACTTC. It specifies CSASSGGVSYEQYF. This sequence joins TRBV20-1 and TRBJ2-7; a weak D match, TRBD2 (6 bases). Trimming removed 3 bases from V and 0 bases from J, with 12 bases in between. CDR3 size: 14 residues. Germline CDR1 DFQATT, CDR2 SNEGSKA (reference sequence).

The chain employs TRBV7-3 and TRBJ2-3, with 10 positions matching TRBD2. The trim removed 3 bases at V and 0 bases at J, leaving 0 bases unmatched. Germline CDR1 reads SGHTA; CDR2 reads FQGTGA. The length of the CDR3 is 15 residues. The CDR3 sequence: CASSLTSGSTDTQYF. The CDR3 DNA sequence: TGTGCCAGCAGCTTGACTAGCGGGAGCACAGATACGCAGTATTTT.

This chain links TRBV6-5 with TRBJ1-6; 7 bases are shared with TRBD1. Germline CDR1 MNHEY, CDR2 SVGAGI. The junction had 6 bases not matched to a gene; V was cut back by 0 bases and J by 7 bases. The length of the CDR3 is 16 residues. Here the CDR3 reads CASSYSWDSNNSPLHF. The DNA for the CDR3 is TGTGCCAGCAGTTACTCCTGGGACAGCAACAATTCACCCCTCCACTTT.

This chain connects TRBV9 to TRBJ1-4; weak D call: TRBD1 (5 bases). The CDR3 is 18 amino acids. The germline V gene has CDR1 SGDLS and CDR2 YYNGEE. V lost 0 bases to trimming and J lost 7 bases, with 22 bases between them. CDR3 sequence: CASSVEPLPLRVGEKLFF. CDR3 nucleotides: TGTGCCAGCAGCGTAGAACCCCTCCCCCTCAGGGTTGGTGAAAAACTGTTTTTT.

This clone appeared a single time. The chain carries TRBV9 and TRBJ1-4; TRBD1 matches 8 bases. J lost 2 bases, V lost 4 bases, and 4 bases had no gene match. Germline-derived CDR1 and CDR2 are SGDLS and YYNGEE. This CDR3 contains 15 residues. CDR3 nucleotides: TGTGCCAGCAGCCCTCGACAGGGGACTAATGAAAAACTGTTTTTT. Amino acid sequence: CASSPRQGTNEKLFF. Complete variable domain (other parts from reference TRBV9 and TRBJ1-4): DSGVTQTPKHLITATGQRVTLRCSPRSGDLSVYWYQQSLDQGLQFLIQYYNGEERAKGNILERFSAQQFPDLHSELNLSSLELGDSALYFCASSPRQGTNEKLFFGSGTQLSVL.

This chain uses TRBV7-2 with TRBJ1-3; D remains ambiguous. This CDR3 contains 16 residues. Deletions cut 1 base from V and 0 bases from J, with 10 bases between. Germline V gives CDR1 SGHTA, CDR2 FQGNSA. The CDR3 reads CASSLVTRDSGNTIYF. The CDR3 DNA reads TGTGCCAGCAGCTTAGTTACTCGTGACTCTGGAAACACCATATATTTT. Complete variable domain (other parts from reference TRBV7-2 and TRBJ1-3): GAGVSQSPSNKVTEKGKDVELRCDPISGHTALYWYRQSLGQGLEFLIYFQGNSAPDKSGLPSDRFSAERTGGSVSTLTIQRTQQEDSAVYLCASSLVTRDSGNTIYFGEGSWLTVV.

The genes are TRBV5-1 and TRBJ2-5; 8 bases match TRBD1. There are 15 residues in the CDR3. Trimming cost V 1 base and J 1 base; bases outside gene matches: 3. In germline, CDR1 is SGHRS, CDR2 YFSETQ. CDR3 loop: CASSLRQGIQETQYF. The CDR3 bases are TGCGCCAGCAGCTTGAGACAGGGGATCCAAGAGACCCAGTACTTC.

The CDR3 spells CASSQGSRELFF. The DNA for the CDR3 is TGCGCCAGCAGCCAGGGGAGCAGGGAGCTGTTTTTT. The rearrangement joins TRBV4-1 to TRBJ2-2; a weak D match, TRBD2 (5 bases). CDR1 is MGHRA, CDR2 YSYEKL, per germline. Trimming pared 3 bases from V and 9 bases from J, leaving 8 bases between. This CDR3 is 12 amino acids long.

The chain links TRBV27 to TRBJ2-3; 12 positions agree with TRBD2. This CDR3 has 16 amino acids. The germline V gene has CDR1 MNHEY and CDR2 SMNVEV (reference sequence). With V trimmed by 6 bases and J by 10 bases, 14 bases remained unmatched. CDR3 protein: CASSPTLAGGLPPQYF. The CDR3, as DNA: TGTGCCAGCAGCCCCACCCTAGCGGGAGGGCTGCCCCCGCAGTATTTT.

This rearrangement joins TRBV5-8 to TRBJ1-4; 7 nucleotides line up with TRBD1. The ends lost 5 bases at V and 7 bases at J; junction bases unmatched: 8. The CDR3 covers 14 residues. The V gene's germline CDR1 is SGHTS and CDR2 YDEGEE. CDR3 bases: TGTGCCAGCAGTGCCGGGACAGCGGCTGAAAAACTGTTTTTT. It encodes CASSAGTAAEKLFF.

The chain links TRBV4-3 to TRBJ2-2; 9 nucleotides align to TRBD2. Trimming cost V 5 bases and J 6 bases; bases outside gene matches: 7. Germline V gene lookup returns CDR1 LGHNA and CDR2 YSLEER. The CDR3 sequence is 15 residues long. For the CDR3, the DNA is TGCGCCAGCAGCATTATAGCGGGAGTAGCCGGGGAGCTGTTTTTT. This translates into CASSIIAGVAGELFF.

V usage is TRBV27 and J usage is TRBJ2-7; 9 bases agree with TRBD2. The CDR3 totals 14 residues. Germline CDR1 reads MNHEY; CDR2 reads SMNVEV (reference sequence). V was pared by 3 bases and J by 7 bases, with 7 bases of the junction left unmatched. In DNA, the CDR3 is TGTGCCAGCAGTTTCGGAGCGGGAGGCCGGGAGCAGTACTTC. Its protein product is CASSFGAGGREQYF.

The CDR3 DNA is TGTGCCAGCAGCCCTAATCCTGAGGACAGGGACAAAGAGACCCAGTACTTC. Protein sequence: CASSPNPEDRDKETQYF. The chain employs TRBV7-2 and TRBJ2-5, with 8 bases that match TRBD1. The CDR3 covers 17 residues. J was trimmed by 3 bases and V by 5 bases; bases with no gene match: 14. The germline gives CDR1 SGHTA, CDR2 FQGNSA. Filled out from reference TRBV7-2 and TRBJ2-5, the complete variable domain reads GAGVSQSPSNKVTEKGKDVELRCDPISGHTALYWYRQSLGQGLEFLIYFQGNSAPDKSGLPSDRFSAERTGGSVSTLTIQRTQQEDSAVYLCASSPNPEDRDKETQYFGPGTRLLVL.

This rearrangement joins TRBV19 to TRBJ2-3; 9 bases are a match to TRBD2. J was trimmed by 2 bases and V by 4 bases; bases with no gene match: 4. Germline values: CDR1 LNHDA, CDR2 SQIVND (reference sequence). The CDR3 spans 15 residues. The CDR3, as DNA: TGTGCCAGTAGTAGGCGGGAGGGTAACACAGATACGCAGTATTTT. Amino acid sequence: CASSRREGNTDTQYF.

The genes are TRBV4-3 and TRBJ1-4; possibly TRBD1 for D (6 bases). V was clipped by 1 base and J by 8 bases, with 17 bases between them. CDR3 size: 16 residues. Germline CDR1 reads LGHNA; CDR2 reads YSLEER. In DNA, the CDR3 is TGCGCCAGCAGCCAAGGGAGGGGGGGGCCGGGCGAAAAACTGTTTTTT. Its protein is CASSQGRGGPGEKLFF.

This chain links TRBV6-2 or TRBV6-3 with TRBJ1-2, with D perhaps matching TRBD1 (5 bases). CDR3 length equals 13 residues. The ends were cut back, 6 bases at V and 8 bases at J, with 16 bases in the middle. The germline gives CDR1 MNHEY, CDR2 SVGEGT. The DNA of the CDR3 is TGTGCCAGCAGCGCGGGAAGTAGGGGAGGCTACACCTTC. It is translated as CASSAGSRGGYTF.

The chain has TRBV6-2 or TRBV6-3 and TRBJ2-2; possibly TRBD1 for D (5 bases). Germline V gene lookup returns CDR1 MNHEY and CDR2 SVGEGT. V shed 4 bases and J shed 3 bases, with 9 bases lying between them. The length of the CDR3 is 14 residues. The CDR3 coding sequence is TGTGCCAGCAGTTTGCAGGGCTACACCGGGGAGCTGTTTTTT. Amino acids: CASSLQGYTGELFF.

The CDR3 DNA reads TGTGCCAGCAGCCCGGGACACCTTTACGAGCAGTACTTC. This codes for CASSPGHLYEQYF. The rearrangement joins TRBV28 to TRBJ2-7; D is perhaps TRBD1 (6 bases). V was trimmed by 6 bases and J by 4 bases, leaving 13 bases between them. The germline CDR1 and CDR2 sequences are MDHEN and SYDVKM. The CDR3 spans 13 residues.

This chain connects TRBV2 to TRBJ2-2; 8 bases fit TRBD1. The CDR3 sequence is 13 residues long. Trimming cost V 4 bases and J 5 bases; bases outside gene matches: 0. Germline CDR1 reads SNHLY; CDR2 reads FYNNEI. The CDR3 spells CASSGQGTGELFF. DNA of the CDR3: TGTGCCAGCAGTGGACAGGGGACCGGGGAGCTGTTTTTT.

The rearrangement links TRBV7-2 to TRBJ2-3; D remains ambiguous. The CDR3 contains 14 residues. Trimming stripped 5 bases from V and 3 bases from J, with 12 bases between. The V gene's germline CDR1 is SGHTA and CDR2 FQGNSA. Here the CDR3 reads CASSPLPGTDTQYF. CDR3 nucleotides: TGTGCCAGCAGCCCTCTCCCGGGTACAGATACGCAGTATTTT.